This TCR beta chain was recovered during a study of blood T cell repertoires in COVID-19. Looking at the study overall: The origin of the acute and convalescent COVID-19 samples was the United States, Italy and Spain.

The Seattle patients joined while their infection was active and were tracked longitudinally afterward. Source study methods: The authors estimated nucleated cell counts from reference gene primer amplification. Produced via immunoSEQ multiplex PCR; TCRdb's table is partial and in-frame only. The D gene and trimming were derived from the DNA, and the V and J assignments and clone size from that table. The data hold about 150,000 clones, with approximately 85% observed a single time. The sequence derives from a man at least 80 years old with COVID-19, enrolled during active disease. Sequencing input: peripheral blood.

This CDR3 is CASSIGTGGMAFF. The DNA for the CDR3 is TGTGCCAGCAGCATCGGGACAGGGGGGATGGCTTTCTTT. V and J are TRBV21-1 and TRBJ1-1; the listed D gene, TRBD1, was not tested against the DNA. TRBV21-1 counts as a pseudogene. This CDR3 comprises 13 residues.